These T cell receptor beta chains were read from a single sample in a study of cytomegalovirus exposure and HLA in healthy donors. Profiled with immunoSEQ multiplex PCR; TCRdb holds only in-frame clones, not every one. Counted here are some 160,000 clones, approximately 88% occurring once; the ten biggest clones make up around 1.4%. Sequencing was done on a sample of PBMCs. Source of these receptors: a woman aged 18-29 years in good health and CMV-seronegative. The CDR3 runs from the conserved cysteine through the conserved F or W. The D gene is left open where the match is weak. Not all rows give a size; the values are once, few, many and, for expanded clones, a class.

TGCAGCGTCCGCGGGGGCCCTAGGGAGCTGTTTTTT CSVRGGPRELFF TRBV29-1 - TRBJ2-2 -
TGTGCCAGCAGCTCCCCCGGGACAGGGGGTTCTGGCTACACCTTC CASSSPGTGGSGYTF TRBV2 - TRBJ1-2 TRBD1
TGCGCCAGCAGCTTGGCTGCGGGGGGACACATCTTACGAGGGCAGTACTTC CASSLAAGGHILRGQYF TRBV5-1 - TRBJ2-7 TRBD2
TGTGCCAGCAGTTCCATTCGACAGGGTAGTTCCTACGAGCAGTACTTC CASSSIRQGSSYEQYF TRBV28 - TRBJ2-7 TRBD1
TGTGCCAGCAGTTTAGAGGCCGGCTACGAGCAGTACTTC CASSLEAGYEQYF TRBV27 once TRBJ2-7 -
TGTGCCAGCAGCCCGGGGCGGGGTGGCACGAACACTGAAGCTTTCTTT CASSPGRGGTNTEAFF TRBV7-9 - TRBJ1-1 -
TGTGCCAGCAGAAACACAGGGTATTCTTTGGAAGGCTACACCTTC CASRNTGYSLEGYTF TRBV6-5 - TRBJ1-2 -
TGCGCCAGCAGCTCCGGGACACTTAATGAAAAACTGTTTTTT CASSSGTLNEKLFF TRBV5-1 - TRBJ1-4 -
TGTGCCAGCAGTCCAGGGGCCGGCACAGATACGCAGTATTTT CASSPGAGTDTQYF TRBV2 - TRBJ2-3 -
TGTGCCAGTAGTATAGTCGCCGGGGAGCTGTTTTTT CASSIVAGELFF TRBV19 - TRBJ2-2 -
TGTGCCATCAGTGAGTCGAAAACTAGCGGGGGGTATCGGAATGAGCAGTTCTTC CAISESKTSGGYRNEQFF TRBV10-3 - TRBJ2-1 TRBD2
TGTGCTAGTGGTCCAGGACAGCCTGGGGCCAACGTCCTGACTTTC CASGPGQPGANVLTF TRBV12-5 - TRBJ2-6 -
TGTGCCAGCAGTGGGGGACTAGCGGGGGGGGGAGAGACCCAGTACTTC CASSGGLAGGGETQYF TRBV2 - TRBJ2-5 TRBD2
TGTGCCAGTGCAACCCCGGGGGGCGAATTTTATAATTCACCCCTCCACTTT CASATPGGEFYNSPLHF TRBV28 - TRBJ1-6 -
TGTGCCAGCACCCCAGGGATGGGATGGGAAAAACTGTTTTTT CASTPGMGWEKLFF TRBV6-6 - TRBJ1-4 -
TGTGCCAGCAGCGGGACAGAGAACACTGAAGCTTTCTTT CASSGTENTEAFF TRBV5-4 - TRBJ1-1 TRBD1
TGTGCCAGCAGCTTGGATCGGGTATCAGCTGGAAACACCATATATTTT CASSLDRVSAGNTIYF TRBV5-4 - TRBJ1-3 -
TGCGCCAGCAGCCGAGACAGCACCGGGGAGCTGTTTTTT CASSRDSTGELFF TRBV10-1 - TRBJ2-2 -
TGTGCCAGCAGTTACACCCTAGCGGGCCACGAGCAGTACTTC CASSYTLAGHEQYF TRBV6-5 once TRBJ2-7 TRBD2
TGCGCCAGCAGCTTAGGGGCTAATAGCAATCAGCCCCAGCATTTT CASSLGANSNQPQHF TRBV5-1 - TRBJ1-5 -
TGTGCCAGTAACGTTAAACTAGCGAACACCGGGGAGCTGTTTTTT CASNVKLANTGELFF TRBV19 - TRBJ2-2 -
TGTGCCAGCAGCGCGAGTAATCAGCCCCAGCATTTT CASSASNQPQHF TRBV2 once TRBJ1-5 -
TGCGCCAGCAGCTCGCAAACAGGGATCAGCACAGATACGCAGTATTTT CASSSQTGISTDTQYF TRBV5-1 - TRBJ2-3 -
TGTGCCAGTAGTGGTAGCGTTTCCTACAATGAGCAGTTCTTC CASSGSVSYNEQFF TRBV19 few TRBJ2-1 -
TGTGCCAGCAGGGCAGGGGGGCCCATGAACACTGAAGCTTTCTTT CASRAGGPMNTEAFF TRBV7-9 - TRBJ1-1 TRBD1
TGCGCCAGCAGCTTGTGGGGGGGGGCCTATGGCTACACCTTC CASSLWGGAYGYTF TRBV5-1 - TRBJ1-2 -
TGTGCCAGCAGCTTGGCAGGGGTGAACACTGAAGCTTTCTTT CASSLAGVNTEAFF TRBV7-8 - TRBJ1-1 -
TGTGCCAGCAGCTTAGGTCTAGCGGTGGGAGAGACCCAGTACTTC CASSLGLAVGETQYF TRBV7-2 - TRBJ2-5 TRBD2
TGTGCCACCAGCAGAGATGGCGGGGGTGTCACTGAAGCTTTCTTT CATSRDGGGVTEAFF TRBV15 - TRBJ1-1 -
TGTGCCAGCTCACCCTCGGTGACCGGGGATGAGCAGTACTTC CASSPSVTGDEQYF TRBV18 - TRBJ2-7 -
TGCGCCAGCAGCTTGGGACAGGGTTCCTACGAGCAGTACTTC CASSLGQGSYEQYF TRBV5-1 - TRBJ2-7 TRBD1
TGTGCCAGCAGCGTACGGGGCGAGCAGTACTTC CASSVRGEQYF TRBV5-4 - TRBJ2-7 -
TGTGCCGGAAATGACATTAGGGGCTACACCTTC CAGNDIRGYTF TRBV7-9 - TRBJ1-2 -
TGCGCCAGCAGCCATGAGGGTCGGACTAATGAAAAACTGTTTTTT CASSHEGRTNEKLFF TRBV4-1 - TRBJ1-4 -
TGTGCCAGCAGCTTAGATGGGGGCGCAACTAATGAAAAACTGTTTTTT CASSLDGGATNEKLFF TRBV7-6 - TRBJ1-4 -
TGTGCCAGTAAAACAGGAACTGCTAACTATGGCTACACCTTC CASKTGTANYGYTF TRBV28 - TRBJ1-2 -
TGTGCCAGCAGCCCAGGGTTCTCTGGCTACACCTTC CASSPGFSGYTF TRBV5-6 - TRBJ1-2 -
TGCGCCAGCAGCCAAGAACAGGCCGTGAGTGAAGCTTTCTTT CASSQEQAVSEAFF TRBV4-1 few TRBJ1-1 -